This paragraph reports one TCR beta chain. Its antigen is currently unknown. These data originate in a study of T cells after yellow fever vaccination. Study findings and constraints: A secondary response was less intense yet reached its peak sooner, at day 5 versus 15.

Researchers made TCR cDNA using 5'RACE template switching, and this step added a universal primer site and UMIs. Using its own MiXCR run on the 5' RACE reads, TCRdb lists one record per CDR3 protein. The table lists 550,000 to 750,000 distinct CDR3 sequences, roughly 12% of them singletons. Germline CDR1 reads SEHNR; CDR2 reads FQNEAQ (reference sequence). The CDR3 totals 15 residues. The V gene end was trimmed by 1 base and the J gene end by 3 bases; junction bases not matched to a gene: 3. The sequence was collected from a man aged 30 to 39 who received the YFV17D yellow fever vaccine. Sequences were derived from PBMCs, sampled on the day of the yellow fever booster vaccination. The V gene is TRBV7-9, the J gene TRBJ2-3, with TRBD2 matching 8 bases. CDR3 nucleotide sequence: TGTGCCAGCAGCTTAGATGGACTAGCTACAGATACGCAGTATTTT. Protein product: CASSLDGLATDTQYF.